These 10 T cell receptor beta chains originate from one sample sequenced in a study of radiotherapy plus CTLA-4 blockade in lung cancer. Profiled with immunoSEQ multiplex PCR; TCRdb holds only in-frame clones, not every one. The sample lists tens of thousands of clones, 79% occurring once. Sequencing was performed on peripheral blood, taken from a patient treated with radiotherapy plus ipilimumab. These receptors were collected from a human donor with non-small cell lung cancer who had a complete response to radiotherapy plus ipilimumab.

The chain couples TRBV18 to TRBJ1-5; no clear D gene. The CDR3 consists of 14 residues. Germline values: CDR1 KGHSH, CDR2 LQKENI. V was trimmed by 6 bases and J by 6 bases, leaving 15 bases between them. The CDR3 nucleotides read TGTGCCAGCTCCCGCGGAGAGGGTGGTCAGCCCCAGCATTTT. Translated, it gives CASSRGEGGQPQHF.

This clone was observed a handful of times. V gene TRBV7-9 combines with J gene TRBJ1-4; no clear D gene. This CDR3 comprises 15 residues. V lost 4 bases, J lost 7 bases, and 16 bases lay in between. Germline V gene sequence: CDR1 SEHNR, CDR2 FQNEAQ (reference sequence). The CDR3 DNA reads TGTGCCAGCAGCTCCCGCCGGACGGACTTTGAAAAACTGTTTTTT. This translates into CASSSRRTDFEKLFF.

This clone was recorded a few times. This chain uses TRBV19 with TRBJ1-1, with D hard to call. Germline V gene data show CDR1 as LNHDA and CDR2 as SQIVND (reference sequence). This CDR3 spans 11 amino acids. V was clipped by 10 bases and J by 5 bases, with 11 bases between them. CDR3 region: CATKTMTEAFF. The CDR3 DNA follows: TGTGCCACCAAGACCATGACTGAAGCTTTCTTT.

This sequence joins TRBV4-2 and TRBJ1-6, with TRBD1 matching 10 bases. The germline CDR1 and CDR2 sequences are LGHNA and YNFKEQ. V was clipped by 0 bases and J by 9 bases; unmatched bases: 5. The CDR3 runs to 16 residues. CDR3 residues: CASSQDPGTGASPLHF. Here the CDR3 DNA reads TGTGCCAGCAGCCAAGATCCCGGGACAGGGGCTTCACCCCTCCACTTT.

This sequence joins TRBV11-2 and TRBJ1-5, with D possibly being TRBD1 (6 bases). Germline V lookup: CDR1 SGHAT, CDR2 FQNNGV. V shed 2 bases and J shed 7 bases, with 12 bases lying between them. The CDR3 is made up of 14 amino acids. CDR3 sequence (DNA): TGTGCCAGCAGCTTACCGGGAGGGGGGCAGCCCCAGCATTTT. Residues: CASSLPGGGQPQHF.

This clone came up a few times. The chain couples TRBV10-3 to TRBJ1-3, with D perhaps TRBD1 (5 bases). V shed 6 bases and J shed 0 bases, with 12 bases lying between them. Germline V gene lookup returns CDR1 ENHRY and CDR2 SYGVKD. There are 15 residues in the CDR3. This CDR3 is CAIRNETVSGNTIYF. DNA of the CDR3: TGTGCCATCAGAAACGAGACAGTCTCTGGAAACACCATATATTTT.

This chain connects TRBV9 to TRBJ1-2; 8 bases map to TRBD1. Germline CDR1 SGDLS, CDR2 YYNGEE. The CDR3 runs to 12 residues. V gave up 3 bases and J gave up 14 bases; unmatched junction bases: 9. The CDR3 DNA reads TGTGCCAGCAGCGGACAGGACAGGGCCGCTACCTTC. This encodes CASSGQDRAATF.

CDR3 coding DNA: TGTGCCATCAGTGAGGGGGACAGGGGCAATCAGCCCCAGCATTTT. Its protein product is CAISEGDRGNQPQHF. The rearrangement joins TRBV10-3 to TRBJ1-5, with 9 bases aligning to TRBD1. The CDR3 is 15 amino acids. V gave up 2 bases and J gave up 2 bases; unmatched junction bases: 1. Germline loops: CDR1 ENHRY, CDR2 SYGVKD.

In its sample, this clone was seen a few times. The chain combines TRBV19 with TRBJ1-6; 10 positions match TRBD1. Germline assignment: CDR1 LNHDA and CDR2 SQIVND (reference sequence). The CDR3 has 17 amino acids. Unmatched junction bases numbered 11, after V lost 5 bases and J lost 7 bases. The CDR3 region is CASSSLRDRGRNSPLHF. The CDR3 DNA reads as TGTGCCAGTAGTTCTCTTAGGGACAGGGGAAGGAATTCACCCCTCCACTTT.

The chain links TRBV6-1 to TRBJ1-1; 8 nucleotides align to TRBD1. This CDR3 region has 15 residues. Germline CDR1 and CDR2: MNHNS and SASEGT. V shed 1 base and J 7 bases; nucleotides not matched to a gene: 8. The CDR3 reads CASSEGTGLGNEAFF. The CDR3, as DNA: TGTGCCAGCAGTGAAGGGACAGGGCTAGGTAATGAAGCTTTCTTT.